This entry concerns a single T cell receptor (beta chain). Its target is not known. Germline CDR1 SGHRS, CDR2 YFSETQ. V was pared by 4 bases and J by 4 bases, with 6 bases of the junction left unmatched. The CDR3 consists of 15 residues. The PCR was carried out with 60 Vbeta primers and 13 Jbeta primers. Profiling relied on immunoSEQ multiplex PCR, and the TCRdb table lists in-frame clones only, not all of them. The profile covers around 110,000 clones, with 77% appearing a single time and about 4.3% taken by the ten largest. The data stem from a study of cytomegalovirus exposure and HLA in healthy donors. Notes on the study in general: For most subjects, TCR beta sequences were reported to predict HLA-A and HLA-B alleles with accuracy. A later analysis found common viral pathogens apparently linked to several of the most significant clusters.

The sequence was obtained from a male donor in good health and CMV-seronegative. The rearrangement joins TRBV5-1 to TRBJ2-1, with 9 bases aligning to TRBD2. The sequenced material came from PBMCs. The CDR3 nucleotides read TGCGCCAGCAGCACGACTAGCGGAAAATACAATGAGCAGTTCTTC. Protein sequence: CASSTTSGKYNEQFF.